This TCR beta chain was captured in a study of T cells in Graves' hyperthyroidism and ophthalmopathy. Study-wide results and limits: It was a median about 6.5 months before onset that the model predicted ophthalmopathy. The majority of expanded thyroid clonotypes above 0.001 also appeared in blood.

Patients having uncontrolled infection, another autoimmune disease, pregnancy or lactation were not included. CDR1 LNHDA and CDR2 SQIVND come from the germline V gene (reference sequence). The CDR3 loop spans 13 amino acids. V lost 10 bases, J lost 4 bases, and 16 bases lay in between. In regard to this clonotype: Its antigen remains unknown.

Researchers amplified the TCR beta CDR3 regions from RNA transcripts. TCR CDR3 regions were first amplified by RT-PCR with HTBI primers. TCRdb recomputed calls from the multiplex PCR reads with MiXCR, one row per CDR3 protein. The sample includes a few hundred thousand distinct CDR3 sequences, less than 20% seen only once; the top ten take about 40%. Sequencing used blood. The receptor was derived from a man aged 45-65 years with Graves' ophthalmopathy. The V gene is TRBV19, the J gene TRBJ1-1, with D tentatively TRBD1 (5 bases). The CDR3 DNA reads as TGTGCCACTGGGGCGGACCGGAGCACTGAAGCTTTCTTT. Residues: CATGADRSTEAFF.